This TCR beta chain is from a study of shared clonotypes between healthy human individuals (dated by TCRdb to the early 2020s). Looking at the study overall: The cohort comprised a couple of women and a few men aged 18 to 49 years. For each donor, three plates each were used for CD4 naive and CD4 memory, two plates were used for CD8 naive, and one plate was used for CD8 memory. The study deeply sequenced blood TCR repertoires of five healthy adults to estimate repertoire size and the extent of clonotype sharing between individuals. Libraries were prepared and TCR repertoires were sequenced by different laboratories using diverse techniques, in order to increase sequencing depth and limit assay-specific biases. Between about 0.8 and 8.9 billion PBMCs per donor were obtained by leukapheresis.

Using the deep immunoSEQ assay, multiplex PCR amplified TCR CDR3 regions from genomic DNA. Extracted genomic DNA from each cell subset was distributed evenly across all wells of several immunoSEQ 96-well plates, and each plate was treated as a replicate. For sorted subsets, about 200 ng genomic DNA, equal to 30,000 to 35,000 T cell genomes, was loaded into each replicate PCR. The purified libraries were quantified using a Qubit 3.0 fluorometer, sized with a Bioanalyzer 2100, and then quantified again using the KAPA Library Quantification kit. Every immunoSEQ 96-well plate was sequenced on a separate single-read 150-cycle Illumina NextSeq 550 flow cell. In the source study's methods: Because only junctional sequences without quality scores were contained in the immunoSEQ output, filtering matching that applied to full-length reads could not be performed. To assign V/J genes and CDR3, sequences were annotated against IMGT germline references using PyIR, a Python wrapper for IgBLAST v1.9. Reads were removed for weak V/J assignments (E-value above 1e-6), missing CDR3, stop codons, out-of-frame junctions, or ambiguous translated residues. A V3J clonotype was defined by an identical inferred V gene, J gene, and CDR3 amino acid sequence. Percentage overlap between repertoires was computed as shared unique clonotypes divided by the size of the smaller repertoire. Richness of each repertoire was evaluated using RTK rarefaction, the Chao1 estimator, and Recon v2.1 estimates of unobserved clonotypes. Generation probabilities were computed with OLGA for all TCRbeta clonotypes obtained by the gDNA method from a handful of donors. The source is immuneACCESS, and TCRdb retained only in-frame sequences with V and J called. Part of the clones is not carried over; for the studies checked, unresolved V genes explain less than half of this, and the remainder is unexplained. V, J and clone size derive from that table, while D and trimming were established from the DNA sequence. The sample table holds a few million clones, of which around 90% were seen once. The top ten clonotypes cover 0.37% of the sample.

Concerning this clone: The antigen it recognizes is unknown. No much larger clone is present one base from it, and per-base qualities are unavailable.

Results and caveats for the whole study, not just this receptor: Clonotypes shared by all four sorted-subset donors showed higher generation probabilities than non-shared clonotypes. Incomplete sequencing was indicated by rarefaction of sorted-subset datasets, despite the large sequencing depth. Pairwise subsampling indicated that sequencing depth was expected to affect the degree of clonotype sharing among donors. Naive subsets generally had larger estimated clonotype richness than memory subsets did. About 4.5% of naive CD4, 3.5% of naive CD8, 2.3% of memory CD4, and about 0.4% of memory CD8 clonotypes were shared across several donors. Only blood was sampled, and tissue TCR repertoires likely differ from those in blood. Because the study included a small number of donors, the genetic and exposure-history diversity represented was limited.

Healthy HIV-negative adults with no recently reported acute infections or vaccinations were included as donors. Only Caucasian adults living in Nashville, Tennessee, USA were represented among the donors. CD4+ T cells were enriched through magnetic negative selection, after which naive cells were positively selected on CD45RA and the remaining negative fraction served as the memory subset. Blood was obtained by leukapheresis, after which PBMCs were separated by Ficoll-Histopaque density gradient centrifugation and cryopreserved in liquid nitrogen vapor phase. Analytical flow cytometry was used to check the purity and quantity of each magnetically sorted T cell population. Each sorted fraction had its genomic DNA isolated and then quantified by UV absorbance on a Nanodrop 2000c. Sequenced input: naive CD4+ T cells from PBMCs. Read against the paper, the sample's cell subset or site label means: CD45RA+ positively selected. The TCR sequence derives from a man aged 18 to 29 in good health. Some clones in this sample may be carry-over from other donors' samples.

The DNA sequence is given as TGTGCCAGCAGTGTCTTGAGTCGGACTAGCGGGAGGCAATACTTC. It specifies CASSVLSRTSGRQYF. The chain is made from TRBV2 and TRBJ2-7; TRBD2 aligns with 14 central bases. Trimming takes 4 bases off V and 13 bases off J; junction bases not matched to a gene: 12. The CDR3 holds 15 amino acids from the cysteine to the phenylalanine. Just CDR3 DNA is preserved here, 45 bases in frame from base 1. CDR1 and CDR2 were assigned from the germline V gene as SNHLY and FYNNEI.